The 4 T cell receptor beta chains below come from one sample, sequenced in a study of T cell responses to AZD1222 COVID-19 vaccine. Assay: immunoSEQ multiplex PCR; the TCRdb copy retains only in-frame clones and omits some. Among about 140,000 clones listed, about 89% were seen once. The source was peripheral blood, collected on day 0 of AZD1222 vaccination. These receptors were taken from an adult in good health.

V is TRBV4-1 and J is TRBJ2-7; TRBD1 agrees at 10 bases. The germline V gene has CDR1 MGHRA and CDR2 YSYEKL. This CDR3 contains 15 residues. Trimming took 6 bases from V and 1 from J; bases not matched to a gene: 6. The CDR3 bases are TGCGCCAGCAGGACCTTGGGACAGGGGTCCTACGAGCAGTACTTC. Its translation: CASRTLGQGSYEQYF.

This clone came up once. This chain links TRBV12-3 or TRBV12-4 with TRBJ1-1; D might be TRBD1 (5 bases). V dropped 6 bases and J dropped 5 bases, with 10 bases sitting between them. This CDR3 comprises 12 residues. This CDR3 reads CASRLGGTEAFF. The CDR3 DNA reads as TGTGCCAGCAGACTGGGGGGGACTGAAGCTTTCTTT.

The V and J genes are TRBV12-3 or TRBV12-4 and TRBJ1-1, with D unresolved. The CDR3 consists of 12 residues. V dropped 3 bases and J dropped 3 bases, with 5 bases sitting between them. The CDR3 loop is CASSFIYTEAFF. For the CDR3, the DNA is TGTGCCAGCAGTTTTATATACACTGAAGCTTTCTTT.

The rearrangement links TRBV19 to TRBJ1-2; D is uncertain. The V end was cut by 7 bases, the J end by 4 bases, with 19 bases between. Germline V gives CDR1 LNHDA, CDR2 SQIVND (reference sequence). The CDR3 has 15 residues. CDR3 sequence reads: CASTEVIDNLYGYTF. The CDR3 DNA sequence: TGTGCCAGTACCGAAGTGATTGACAACCTCTATGGCTACACCTTC.